The 15 T cell receptor beta chains given below trace back to one sample, sequenced in a study of blood T cell repertoires in COVID-19. Profiling relied on immunoSEQ multiplex PCR, and the TCRdb table lists in-frame clones only, not all of them. Of 200,000 to 300,000 clones in the sample, around 87% were seen once. Sequenced: peripheral blood. Source of these receptors: a woman in her fifties or sixties with COVID-19, enrolled during active disease.

The rearrangement links TRBV5-5 to TRBJ2-3; D is uncertain. The CDR3 has 14 residues. Per germline, CDR1 SGHKS and CDR2 YYEKEE (reference sequence). V was cut by 0 bases and J by 2 bases, with 7 bases left in between. The CDR3 protein is CASSLGRYTDTQYF. CDR3 bases: TGTGCCAGCAGCTTGGGTCGGTACACAGATACGCAGTATTTT.

The rearrangement uses TRBV30 and TRBJ2-7; TRBD1 agrees at 8 bases. The V and J ends lost 5 bases and 5 bases, in that order; junction bases with no gene match: 8. This CDR3 is built from 13 residues. Per germline, CDR1 GTSNPN and CDR2 SVGIG (reference sequence). CDR3 sequence (DNA): TGTGCCTGGGCAGAGGACAGGGACCACGAGCAGTACTTC. Residues: CAWAEDRDHEQYF.

The J gene is TRBJ1-2, the V gene TRBV6-5; D is ambiguous. This CDR3 is 12 amino acids long. In germline, CDR1 is MNHEY, CDR2 SVGAGI. V dropped 6 bases and J dropped 8 bases, with 13 bases sitting between them. DNA for the CDR3: TGTGCCAGCAGCGGGAGGGTGTCGGGCTACACCTTC. Translating it yields CASSGRVSGYTF.

On this clone: Other nucleotide sequences in the sample specify the same CDR3. The V and J genes are TRBV18 and TRBJ1-3; D is possibly TRBD1 (5 bases). Germline V gene lookup returns CDR1 KGHSH and CDR2 LQKENI. The CDR3 length is 15 residues. V was cut by 3 bases and J by 0 bases, with 9 bases left in between. The CDR3 reads CASSPLQGSGNTIYF. CDR3 sequence (DNA): TGTGCCAGCTCACCTCTTCAGGGCTCTGGAAACACCATATATTTT.

CDR3 in amino acids: CASSLATVSNQPQHF. The CDR3 nucleotides are TGTGCCAGCAGCTTAGCCACAGTTAGCAATCAGCCCCAGCATTTT. V is TRBV7-2 and J is TRBJ1-5; D is unclear. This CDR3 has 15 residues. The V gene's germline CDR1 is SGHTA and CDR2 FQGNSA. V was pared by 0 bases and J by 0 bases, with 6 bases between.

The chain links TRBV6-6 to TRBJ1-6; D remains ambiguous. Per germline, CDR1 MNHNY and CDR2 SVGAGI (reference sequence). The V end was cut by 6 bases, the J end by 0 bases, with 9 bases between. There are 15 residues in the CDR3. The CDR3 loop is CASRIGSSYNSPLHF. CDR3 coding DNA: TGTGCCAGCAGAATAGGGAGCTCCTATAATTCACCCCTCCACTTT.

V gene TRBV7-2 combines with J gene TRBJ1-6; the D gene is possibly TRBD1 (6 bases). CDR3 length equals 15 residues. CDR1 is SGHTA and CDR2 is FQGNSA in the germline V gene. The V and J ends lost 4 bases and 7 bases respectively, with 14 bases between them. The CDR3 coding sequence is TGTGCCAGCAGCTCGCCGACAGGATTAAATTCACCCCTCCACTTT. This translates into CASSSPTGLNSPLHF.

The chain combines TRBV20-1 with TRBJ2-7; D is ambiguous. Deletions cut 3 bases from V and 4 bases from J, with 7 bases between. Germline lookup yields CDR1 DFQATT and CDR2 SNEGSKA (reference sequence). CDR3 length: 11 residues. As DNA, the CDR3 is TGCAGTGCTAGGAGCCCTTACGAGCAGTACTTC. Its translation is CSARSPYEQYF.

The count of this clone is one. The rearrangement uses TRBV20-1 and TRBJ1-5; the D gene is possibly TRBD1 (5 bases). The CDR3 covers 15 residues. Germline-derived CDR1 and CDR2 are DFQATT and SNEGSKA (reference sequence). V lost 3 bases to trimming and J lost 4 bases, with 16 bases between them. The CDR3 DNA is TGCAGTGCTAGTTGGGGCAGGGAGGGGAATCAGCCCCAGCATTTT. It yields the protein CSASWGREGNQPQHF.

In its sample, this clone was seen a few times. This rearrangement joins TRBV2 to TRBJ2-7; 11 bases are a match to TRBD1. The CDR3 loop spans 15 amino acids. J gave up 5 bases and V 7 bases, and 10 bases lay outside the gene matches. Germline CDR1 is SNHLY and CDR2 is FYNNEI. The DNA for the CDR3 is TGTGCCAGCACCCAATCGAGGACAGGGGGCGACGAGCAGTACTTC. Its translation: CASTQSRTGGDEQYF.

This rearrangement joins TRBV27 to TRBJ2-5, with D possibly TRBD1 on 6 matching bases. Trimming cost V 6 bases and J 5 bases, with 16 bases left between them. The CDR3 spans 14 residues. Germline lookup yields CDR1 MNHEY and CDR2 SMNVEV (reference sequence). In DNA, the CDR3 is TGTGCCAGCAGACGACAGGCAGGACGGGAGACCCAGTACTTC. As protein: CASRRQAGRETQYF.

The chain joins TRBV6-5 to TRBJ1-6; 7 bases align to TRBD1. Per the germline V gene, CDR1 is MNHEY and CDR2 is SVGAGI. J was trimmed by 6 bases and V by 7 bases; bases with no gene match: 9. This CDR3 region has 15 residues. The CDR3 bases are TGTGCCAGCACCACGACAGGGCTCGCTAATTCACCCCTCCACTTT. This gives the protein CASTTTGLANSPLHF.

J is TRBJ2-1 and V is TRBV7-3, with TRBD2 identical over 9 bases. The CDR3 is made up of 14 amino acids. Per the germline V gene, CDR1 is SGHTA and CDR2 is FQGTGA. J was trimmed by 7 bases and V by 5 bases; bases with no gene match: 6. The CDR3 sequence is CASSVSGSRNEQFF. As DNA, the CDR3 is TGTGCCAGCAGCGTTAGCGGGAGCAGGAATGAGCAGTTCTTC.

In DNA, the CDR3 is TGTGCCTGGAGTCCCCCGGGTTACGAGCAGTACTTC. This sequence encodes CAWSPPGYEQYF. This chain links TRBV30 with TRBJ2-7; no firm D call. Germline V gene lookup returns CDR1 GTSNPN and CDR2 SVGIG (reference sequence). The V end was cut by 2 bases, the J end by 4 bases, with 9 bases between. The CDR3 has 12 amino acids.

V and J are TRBV6-5 and TRBJ1-2; 8 nucleotides match TRBD1. Germline CDR1 is MNHEY and CDR2 is SVGAGI. Unmatched junction bases numbered 7, after V lost 2 bases and J lost 5 bases. The CDR3 is 15 amino acids. The CDR3: CASSYRTGSGYGYTF. The CDR3 DNA reads TGTGCCAGCAGTTACAGGACAGGGAGTGGGTATGGCTACACCTTC.